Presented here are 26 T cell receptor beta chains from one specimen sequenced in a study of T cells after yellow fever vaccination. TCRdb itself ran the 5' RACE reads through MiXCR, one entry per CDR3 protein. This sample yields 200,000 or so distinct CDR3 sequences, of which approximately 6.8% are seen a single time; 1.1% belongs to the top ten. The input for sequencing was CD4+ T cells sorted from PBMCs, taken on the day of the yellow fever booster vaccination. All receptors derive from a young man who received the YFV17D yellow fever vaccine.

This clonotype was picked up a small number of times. The CDR3 loop reads CASSLGTGRGETQYF. The CDR3 DNA reads TGCGCCAGCAGCTTAGGGACAGGGAGGGGAGAGACCCAGTACTTC. J is TRBJ2-5 and V is TRBV5-1, with 9 bases that match TRBD1. CDR3 size: 15 residues. J was trimmed by 4 bases and V by 2 bases; bases with no gene match: 6. CDR1 is SGHRS, CDR2 YFSETQ, per germline.

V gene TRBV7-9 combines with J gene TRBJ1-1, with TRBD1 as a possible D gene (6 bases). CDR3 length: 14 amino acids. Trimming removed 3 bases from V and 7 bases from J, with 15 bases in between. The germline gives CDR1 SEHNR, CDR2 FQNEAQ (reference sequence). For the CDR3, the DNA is TGTGCCAGCAGCTTCGTTGGGACAAACCGTGAAGCTTTCTTT. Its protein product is CASSFVGTNREAFF. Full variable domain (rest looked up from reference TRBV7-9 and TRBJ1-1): DTGVSQNPRHKITKRGQNVTFRCDPISEHNRLYWYRQTLGQGPEFLTYFQNEAQLEKSRLLSDRFSAERPKGSFSTLEIQRTEQGDSAMYLCASSFVGTNREAFFGQGTRLTVV.

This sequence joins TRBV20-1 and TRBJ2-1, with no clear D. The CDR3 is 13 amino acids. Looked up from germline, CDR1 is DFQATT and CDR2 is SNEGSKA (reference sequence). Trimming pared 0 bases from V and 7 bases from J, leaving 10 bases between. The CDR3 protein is CSARDTVGNEQFF. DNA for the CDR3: TGCAGTGCTAGAGATACGGTGGGGAATGAGCAGTTCTTC.

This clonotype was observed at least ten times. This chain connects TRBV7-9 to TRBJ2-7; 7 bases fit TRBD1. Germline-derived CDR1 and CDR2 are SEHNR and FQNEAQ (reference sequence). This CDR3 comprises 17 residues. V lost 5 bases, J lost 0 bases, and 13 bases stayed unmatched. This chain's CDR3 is CASSPYKTGAHSYEQYF. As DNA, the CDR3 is TGTGCCAGCAGCCCTTATAAAACAGGGGCCCACTCCTACGAGCAGTACTTC. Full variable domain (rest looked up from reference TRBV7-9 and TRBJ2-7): DTGVSQNPRHKITKRGQNVTFRCDPISEHNRLYWYRQTLGQGPEFLTYFQNEAQLEKSRLLSDRFSAERPKGSFSTLEIQRTEQGDSAMYLCASSPYKTGAHSYEQYFGPGTRLTVT.

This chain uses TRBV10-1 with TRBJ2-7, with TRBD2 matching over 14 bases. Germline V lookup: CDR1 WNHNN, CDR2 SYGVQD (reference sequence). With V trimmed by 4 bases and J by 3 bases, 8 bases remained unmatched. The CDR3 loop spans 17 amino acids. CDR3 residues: CASSGGTSGRDFYEQYF. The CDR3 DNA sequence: TGCGCCAGCAGTGGCGGGACTAGCGGGAGAGATTTCTACGAGCAGTACTTC.

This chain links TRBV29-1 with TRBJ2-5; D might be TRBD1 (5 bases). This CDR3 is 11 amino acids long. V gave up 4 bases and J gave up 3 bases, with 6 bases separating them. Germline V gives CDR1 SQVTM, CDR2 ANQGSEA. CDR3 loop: CSVGQKETQYF. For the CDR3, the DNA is TGCAGCGTTGGACAGAAAGAGACCCAGTACTTC.

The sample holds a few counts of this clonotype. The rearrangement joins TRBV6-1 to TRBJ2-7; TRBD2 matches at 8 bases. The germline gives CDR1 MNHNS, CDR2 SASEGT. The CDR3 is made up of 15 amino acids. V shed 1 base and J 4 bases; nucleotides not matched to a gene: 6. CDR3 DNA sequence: TGTGCCAGCAGTGAAGACGGGAGGGCCAATTACGAGCAGTACTTC. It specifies CASSEDGRANYEQYF.

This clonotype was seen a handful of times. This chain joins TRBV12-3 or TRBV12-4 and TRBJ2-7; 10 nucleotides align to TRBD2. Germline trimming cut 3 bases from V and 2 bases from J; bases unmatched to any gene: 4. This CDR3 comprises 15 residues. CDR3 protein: CASSFPGLATYEQYF. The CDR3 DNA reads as TGTGCCAGCAGTTTCCCGGGACTAGCGACCTACGAGCAGTACTTC.

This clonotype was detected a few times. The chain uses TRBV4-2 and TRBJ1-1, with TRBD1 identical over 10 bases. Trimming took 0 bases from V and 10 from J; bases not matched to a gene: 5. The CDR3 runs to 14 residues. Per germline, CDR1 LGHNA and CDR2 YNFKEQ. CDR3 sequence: CASSQDPDRGRAFF. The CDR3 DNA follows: TGTGCCAGCAGCCAAGATCCCGACAGGGGGCGAGCTTTCTTT.

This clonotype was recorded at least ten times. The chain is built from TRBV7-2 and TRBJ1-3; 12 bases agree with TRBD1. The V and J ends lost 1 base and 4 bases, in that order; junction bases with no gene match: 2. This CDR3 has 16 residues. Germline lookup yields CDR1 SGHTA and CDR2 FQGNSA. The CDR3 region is CASSLVGQGAGNTIYF. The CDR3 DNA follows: TGTGCCAGCAGCTTAGTGGGACAGGGGGCCGGAAACACCATATATTTT.

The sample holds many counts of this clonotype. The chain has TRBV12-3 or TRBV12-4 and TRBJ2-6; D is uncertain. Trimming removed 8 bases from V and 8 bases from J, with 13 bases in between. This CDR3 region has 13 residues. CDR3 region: CASAGPGTNVLTF. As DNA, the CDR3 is TGTGCCAGCGCCGGCCCGGGCACCAACGTCCTGACTTTC.

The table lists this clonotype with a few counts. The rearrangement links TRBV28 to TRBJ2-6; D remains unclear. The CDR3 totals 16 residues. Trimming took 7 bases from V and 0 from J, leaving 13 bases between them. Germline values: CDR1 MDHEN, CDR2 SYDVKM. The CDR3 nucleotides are TGTGCCAGCACTGATCACATGGGCTCTGGGGCCAACGTCCTGACTTTC. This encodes CASTDHMGSGANVLTF.

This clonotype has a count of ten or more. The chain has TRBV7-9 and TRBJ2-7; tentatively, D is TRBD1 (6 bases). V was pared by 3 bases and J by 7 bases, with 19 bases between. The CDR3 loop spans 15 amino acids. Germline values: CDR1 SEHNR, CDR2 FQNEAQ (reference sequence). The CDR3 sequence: CASSLGAGDGREQYF. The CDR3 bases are TGTGCCAGCAGCTTGGGGGCAGGGGATGGTCGAGAGCAGTACTTC.

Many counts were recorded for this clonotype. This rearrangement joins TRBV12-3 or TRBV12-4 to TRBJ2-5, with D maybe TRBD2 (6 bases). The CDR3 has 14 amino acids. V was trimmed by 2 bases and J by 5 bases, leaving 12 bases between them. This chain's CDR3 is CASSLFSGEETQYF. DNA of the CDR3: TGTGCCAGCAGTTTATTTAGCGGAGAGGAGACCCAGTACTTC.

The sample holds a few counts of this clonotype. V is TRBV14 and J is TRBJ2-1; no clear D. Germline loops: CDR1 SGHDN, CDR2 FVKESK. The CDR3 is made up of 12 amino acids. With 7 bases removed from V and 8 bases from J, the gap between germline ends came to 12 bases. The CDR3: CASIGNYYEQFF. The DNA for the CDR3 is TGTGCCAGCATAGGGAACTATTATGAGCAGTTCTTC.

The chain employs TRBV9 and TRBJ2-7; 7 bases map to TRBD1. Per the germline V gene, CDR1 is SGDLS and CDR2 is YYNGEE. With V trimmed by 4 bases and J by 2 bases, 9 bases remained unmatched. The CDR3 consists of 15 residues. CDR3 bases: TGTGCCAGCAGCCCCCGGACAGGAAAAACCTACGAGCAGTACTTC. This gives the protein CASSPRTGKTYEQYF.

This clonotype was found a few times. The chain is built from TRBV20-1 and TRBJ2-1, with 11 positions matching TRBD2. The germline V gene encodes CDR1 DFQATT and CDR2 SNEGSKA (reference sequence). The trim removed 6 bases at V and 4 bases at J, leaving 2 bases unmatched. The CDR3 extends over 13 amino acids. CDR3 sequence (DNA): TGCAGTGCAATAGCGGGAGGGTACAATGAGCAGTTCTTC. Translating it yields CSAIAGGYNEQFF.

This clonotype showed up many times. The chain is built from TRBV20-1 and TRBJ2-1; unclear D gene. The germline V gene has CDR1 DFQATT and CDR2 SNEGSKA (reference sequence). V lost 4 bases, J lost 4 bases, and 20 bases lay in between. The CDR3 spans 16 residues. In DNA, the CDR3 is TGCAGTGCTACCGACGTAGGAACCTTCGCTTACAATGAGCAGTTCTTC. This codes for CSATDVGTFAYNEQFF.

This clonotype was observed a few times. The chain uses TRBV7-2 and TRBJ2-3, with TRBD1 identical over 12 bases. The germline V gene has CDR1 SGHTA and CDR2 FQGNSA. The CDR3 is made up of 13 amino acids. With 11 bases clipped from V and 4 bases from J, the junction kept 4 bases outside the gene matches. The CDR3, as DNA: TGTGCCTCGAGGGACAGGGGGCCAGATACGCAGTATTTT. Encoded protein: CASRDRGPDTQYF.

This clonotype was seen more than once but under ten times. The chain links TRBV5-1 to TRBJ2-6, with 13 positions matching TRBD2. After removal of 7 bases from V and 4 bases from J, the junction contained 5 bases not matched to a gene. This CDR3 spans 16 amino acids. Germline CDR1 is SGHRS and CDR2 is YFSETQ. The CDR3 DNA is TGCGCCAGCTCGACTAGCGGGAGGACAGGGGCCAACGTCCTGACTTTC. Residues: CASSTSGRTGANVLTF.

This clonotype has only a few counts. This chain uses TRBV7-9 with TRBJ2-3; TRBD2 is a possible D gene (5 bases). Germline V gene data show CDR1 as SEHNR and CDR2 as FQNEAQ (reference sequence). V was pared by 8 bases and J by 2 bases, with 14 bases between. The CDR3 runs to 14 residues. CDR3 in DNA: TGTGCCAGCCCCGGGCCGGGAAACACAGATACGCAGTATTTT. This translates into CASPGPGNTDTQYF. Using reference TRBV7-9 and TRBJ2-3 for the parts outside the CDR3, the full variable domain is DTGVSQNPRHKITKRGQNVTFRCDPISEHNRLYWYRQTLGQGPEFLTYFQNEAQLEKSRLLSDRFSAERPKGSFSTLEIQRTEQGDSAMYLCASPGPGNTDTQYFGPGTRLTVL.

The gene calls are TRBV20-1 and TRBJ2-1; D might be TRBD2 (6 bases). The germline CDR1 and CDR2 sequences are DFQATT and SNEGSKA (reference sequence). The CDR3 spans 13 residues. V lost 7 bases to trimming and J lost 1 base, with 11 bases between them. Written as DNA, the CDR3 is TGCAGTGGGCGGGATTCATCCTACAATGAGCAGTTCTTC. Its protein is CSGRDSSYNEQFF.

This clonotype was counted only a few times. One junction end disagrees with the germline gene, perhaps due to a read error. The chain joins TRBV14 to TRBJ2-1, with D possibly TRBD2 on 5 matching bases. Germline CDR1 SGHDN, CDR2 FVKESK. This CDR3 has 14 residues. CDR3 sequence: CASSPTGIITAAYF. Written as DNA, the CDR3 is TGTGCCAGCAGCCCAACCGGGATCATAACGGCGGCGTACTTC.

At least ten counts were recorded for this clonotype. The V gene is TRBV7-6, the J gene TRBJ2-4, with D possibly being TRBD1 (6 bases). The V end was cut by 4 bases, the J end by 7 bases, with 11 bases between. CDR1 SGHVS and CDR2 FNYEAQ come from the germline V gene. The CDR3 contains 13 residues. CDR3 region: CASSSQQGNIQYF. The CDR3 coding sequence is TGTGCCAGCAGCTCGCAACAGGGTAACATTCAGTACTTC.

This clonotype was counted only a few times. CDR3 residues: CASSKPTGSYNSPLHF. The CDR3 coding sequence is TGTGCCAGCAGCAAGCCGACAGGGTCCTATAATTCACCCCTCCACTTT. The chain combines TRBV6-5 with TRBJ1-6; TRBD1 agrees at 7 bases. The germline V gene has CDR1 MNHEY and CDR2 SVGAGI. The CDR3 runs to 16 residues. V lost 6 bases to trimming and J lost 1 base; unmatched junction nucleotides: 6.

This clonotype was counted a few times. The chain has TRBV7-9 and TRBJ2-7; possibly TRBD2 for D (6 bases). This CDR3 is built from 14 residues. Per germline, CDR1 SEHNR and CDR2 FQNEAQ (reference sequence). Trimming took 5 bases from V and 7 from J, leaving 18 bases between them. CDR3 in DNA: TGTGCCAGCAGCCATCATAGCGGTCCTGGGGAGCAGTACTTC. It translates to CASSHHSGPGEQYF.